The rows below give T cell receptor beta chains drawn from one sample of a study of T cell responses to AZD1222 COVID-19 vaccine. Clones were sequenced by immunoSEQ multiplex PCR, and TCRdb holds only the in-frame ones, with some missing. The table has under 200,000 clones, under 95% seen once; the top ten hold 4.4%. Sequences were derived from peripheral blood, sampled on day 0 of MenACWY control vaccination. Source of these receptors: an adult in good health. The CDR3 runs from the conserved cysteine through the conserved F or W.

J | V | CDR3
TRBJ2-1 | TRBV18 | CASSRGDPAYNEQFF
TRBJ2-3 | TRBV6-2/TRBV6-3 | CASSSLRGRSDTQYF
TRBJ1-4 | TRBV2 | CASSDGQTKLFF
TRBJ1-2 | TRBV25-1 | CASEYGKGYTF
TRBJ2-2 | TRBV4-3 | CASSQLAGELFF
TRBJ2-1 | TRBV30 | CAWRVVSGKGEQFF
TRBJ2-1 | TRBV6-5 | CASSYSIGPVSNEQFF
TRBJ1-1 | TRBV5-1 | CASSPSRDMNTEAFF
TRBJ2-7 | TRBV28 | CASSFAFYEQYF
TRBJ2-1 | TRBV9 | CASSEQGAGLNGQFF
TRBJ2-1 | TRBV7-9 | CASSWRTGAIDEQFF
TRBJ1-4 | TRBV2 | CASHPGTGSNEKLFF
TRBJ2-1 | TRBV11-3 | CASSRPGLSTLF
TRBJ1-5 | TRBV28 | CASSPTGLGNQPQHF
TRBJ2-1 | TRBV7-9 | CASSLGGWTEQFF
TRBJ2-2 | TRBV7-7 | CASSLGAPGHTGELFF
TRBJ1-4 | TRBV7-9 | CASSFTLQGSDEKLFF
TRBJ1-6 | TRBV30 | CAWSVGGFDSPLHF
TRBJ1-2 | TRBV6-6 | CASRTGQGAYGYTF
TRBJ2-3 | TRBV7-3 | CASSLGAGTSRTDTQYF
TRBJ2-1 | TRBV3-1/TRBV3-2 | CASSQDLAGWGNEQFF
TRBJ2-5 | TRBV2 | CASSVERRQETQYF
TRBJ1-6 | TRBV9 | CASSVGQGMQNSPLHF
TRBJ1-4 | TRBV19 | CASSTQGATNEKLFF
TRBJ2-7 | TRBV4-2 | CASSHHNGLSRPYEQYF
TRBJ2-5 | TRBV3-1/TRBV3-2 | CASSQFLAGGLRRETQYF
TRBJ1-3 | TRBV3-1/TRBV3-2 | CASSQGRGSGNTIYF
TRBJ1-6 | TRBV6-4 | CASRIGTANSPLHF
TRBJ1-6 | TRBV3-1/TRBV3-2 | CASSLGGGINSPLHF
TRBJ1-2 | TRBV4-1 | CASSQESALYGYTF
TRBJ2-3 | TRBV19 | CASSPSRGRDTQYF
TRBJ2-5 | TRBV7-9 | CASSLGNSGSRETQYF
TRBJ1-6 | TRBV3-1/TRBV3-2 | CASSDRGRRNSPLHF
TRBJ2-5 | TRBV10-1 | CASSEDRRETQYF
TRBJ1-1 | TRBV3-1/TRBV3-2 | CASSTGTGGAGAFF
TRBJ2-1 | TRBV28 | CASRPRTGVSYNEQFF
TRBJ2-6 | TRBV29-1 | CSVQWGPSGANVLTF
TRBJ2-7 | TRBV6-5 | CASRQGYEQYF
TRBJ2-3 | TRBV18 | CASSFGYRGRPTDTQYF